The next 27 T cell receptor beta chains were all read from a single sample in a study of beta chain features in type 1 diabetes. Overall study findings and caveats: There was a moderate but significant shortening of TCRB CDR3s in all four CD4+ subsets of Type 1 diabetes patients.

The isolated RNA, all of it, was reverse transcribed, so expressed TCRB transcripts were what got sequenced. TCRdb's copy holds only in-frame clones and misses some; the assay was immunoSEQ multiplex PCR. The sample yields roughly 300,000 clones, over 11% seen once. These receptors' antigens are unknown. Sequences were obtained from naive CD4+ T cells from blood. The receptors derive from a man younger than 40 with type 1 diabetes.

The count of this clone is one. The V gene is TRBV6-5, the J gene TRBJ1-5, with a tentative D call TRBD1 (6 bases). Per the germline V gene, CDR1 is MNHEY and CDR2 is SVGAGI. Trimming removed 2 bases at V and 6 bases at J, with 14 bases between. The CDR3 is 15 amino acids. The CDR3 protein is CASSYDGGPGQPQHF. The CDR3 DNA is TGTGCCAGCAGTTACGATGGGGGCCCGGGTCAGCCCCAGCATTTT.

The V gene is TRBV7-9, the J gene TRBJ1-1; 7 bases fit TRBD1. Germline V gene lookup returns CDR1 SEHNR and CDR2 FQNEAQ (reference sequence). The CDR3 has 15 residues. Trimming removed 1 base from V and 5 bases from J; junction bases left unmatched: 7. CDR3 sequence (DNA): TGTGCCAGCAGCTTAGGCACAGGGGTAAAGACTGAAGCTTTCTTT. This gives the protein CASSLGTGVKTEAFF.

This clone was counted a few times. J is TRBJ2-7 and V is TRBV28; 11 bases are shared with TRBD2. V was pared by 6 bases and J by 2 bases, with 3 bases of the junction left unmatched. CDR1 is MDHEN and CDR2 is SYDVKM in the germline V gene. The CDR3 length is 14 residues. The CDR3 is CASSLAGGPYEQYF. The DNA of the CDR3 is TGTGCCAGCAGCCTAGCGGGAGGCCCCTACGAGCAGTACTTC.

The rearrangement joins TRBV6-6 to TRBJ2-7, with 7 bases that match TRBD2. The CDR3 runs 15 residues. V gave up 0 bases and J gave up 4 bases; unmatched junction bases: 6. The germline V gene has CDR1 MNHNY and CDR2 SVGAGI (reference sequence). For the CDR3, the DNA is TGTGCCAGCAGTTACTCGCGGGGGAGCAGGTACGAGCAGTACTTC. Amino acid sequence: CASSYSRGSRYEQYF.

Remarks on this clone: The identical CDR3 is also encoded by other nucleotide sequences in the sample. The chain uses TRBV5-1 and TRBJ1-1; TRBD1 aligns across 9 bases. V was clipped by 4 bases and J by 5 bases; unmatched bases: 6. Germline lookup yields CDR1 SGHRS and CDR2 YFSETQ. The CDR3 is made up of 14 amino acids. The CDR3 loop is CASSPGQGGTEAFF. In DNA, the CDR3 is TGCGCCAGCAGCCCGGGACAGGGAGGAACTGAAGCTTTCTTT.

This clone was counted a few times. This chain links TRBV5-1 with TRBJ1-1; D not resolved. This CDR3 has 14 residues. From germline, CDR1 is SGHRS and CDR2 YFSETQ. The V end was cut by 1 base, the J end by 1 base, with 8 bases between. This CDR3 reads CASSLSGANTEAFF. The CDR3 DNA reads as TGCGCCAGCAGCTTGTCGGGAGCGAACACTGAAGCTTTCTTT.

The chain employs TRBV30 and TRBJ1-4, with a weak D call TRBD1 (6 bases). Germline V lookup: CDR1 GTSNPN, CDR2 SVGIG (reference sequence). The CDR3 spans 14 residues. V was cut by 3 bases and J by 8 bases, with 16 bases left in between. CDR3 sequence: CAWSLTVGQEKLFF. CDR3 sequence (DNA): TGTGCCTGGAGCCTTACAGTGGGACAAGAAAAACTGTTTTTT.

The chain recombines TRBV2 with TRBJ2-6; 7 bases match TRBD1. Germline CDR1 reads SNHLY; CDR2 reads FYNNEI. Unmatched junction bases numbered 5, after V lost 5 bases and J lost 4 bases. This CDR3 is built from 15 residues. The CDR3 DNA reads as TGTGCCAGCAGTCTAACAGGGGTCGGGGCCAACGTCCTGACTTTC. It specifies CASSLTGVGANVLTF.

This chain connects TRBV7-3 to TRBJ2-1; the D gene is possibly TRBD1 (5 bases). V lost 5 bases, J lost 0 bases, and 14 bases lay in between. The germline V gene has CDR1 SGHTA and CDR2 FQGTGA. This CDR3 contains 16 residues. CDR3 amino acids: CASSPRTFSSYNEQFF. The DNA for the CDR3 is TGTGCCAGCAGCCCCAGGACATTCAGCTCCTACAATGAGCAGTTCTTC.

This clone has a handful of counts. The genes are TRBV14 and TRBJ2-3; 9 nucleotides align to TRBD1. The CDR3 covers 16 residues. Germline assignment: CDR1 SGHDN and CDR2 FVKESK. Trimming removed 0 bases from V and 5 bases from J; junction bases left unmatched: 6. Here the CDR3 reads CASSQDLGQGRDTQYF. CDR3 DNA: TGTGCCAGCAGCCAAGATTTAGGACAGGGGCGAGATACGCAGTATTTT.

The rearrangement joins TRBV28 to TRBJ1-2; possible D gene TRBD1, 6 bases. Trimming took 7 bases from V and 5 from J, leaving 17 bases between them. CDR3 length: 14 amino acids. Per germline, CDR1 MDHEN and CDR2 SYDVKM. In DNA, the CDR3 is TGTGCCAGCACATCGGGACACCGCGTGTATGGCTACACCTTC. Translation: CASTSGHRVYGYTF.

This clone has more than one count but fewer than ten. The CDR3, as DNA: TGTGCCAGCAGCAATGGGGGACTTACCTACGAGCAGTACTTC. Translated: CASSNGGLTYEQYF. V gene TRBV5-6 combines with J gene TRBJ2-7; weak D call: TRBD2 (6 bases). Trimming took 4 bases from V and 2 from J, leaving 13 bases between them. Germline CDR1 is SGHDT and CDR2 is YYEEEE. This CDR3 contains 14 residues.

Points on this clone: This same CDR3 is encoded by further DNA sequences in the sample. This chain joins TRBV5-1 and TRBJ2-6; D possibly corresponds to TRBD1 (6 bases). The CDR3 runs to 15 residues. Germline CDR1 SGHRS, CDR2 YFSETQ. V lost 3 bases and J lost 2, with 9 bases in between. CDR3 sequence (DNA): TGCGCCAGCAGCTCACAGGGTGCTGGGGCCAACGTCCTGACTTTC. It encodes CASSSQGAGANVLTF.

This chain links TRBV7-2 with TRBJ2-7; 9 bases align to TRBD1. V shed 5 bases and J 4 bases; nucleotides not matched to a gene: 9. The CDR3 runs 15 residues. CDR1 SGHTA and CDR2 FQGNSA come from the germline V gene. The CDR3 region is CASSPRTGVEYEQYF. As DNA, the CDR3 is TGTGCCAGCAGCCCCCGGACAGGGGTTGAGTACGAGCAGTACTTC.

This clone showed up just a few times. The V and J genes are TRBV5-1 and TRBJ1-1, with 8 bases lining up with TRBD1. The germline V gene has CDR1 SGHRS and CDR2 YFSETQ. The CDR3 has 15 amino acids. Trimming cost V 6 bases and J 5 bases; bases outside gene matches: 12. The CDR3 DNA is TGCGCCAGCATTGGGACAGGTGCGCCGGGGACTGAAGCTTTCTTT. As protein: CASIGTGAPGTEAFF.

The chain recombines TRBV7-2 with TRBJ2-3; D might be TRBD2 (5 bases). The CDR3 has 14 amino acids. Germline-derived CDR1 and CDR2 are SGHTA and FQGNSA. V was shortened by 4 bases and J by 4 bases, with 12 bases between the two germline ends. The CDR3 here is CASSSSGNSDTQYF. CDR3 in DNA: TGTGCCAGCAGCTCCTCCGGGAACTCAGATACGCAGTATTTT.

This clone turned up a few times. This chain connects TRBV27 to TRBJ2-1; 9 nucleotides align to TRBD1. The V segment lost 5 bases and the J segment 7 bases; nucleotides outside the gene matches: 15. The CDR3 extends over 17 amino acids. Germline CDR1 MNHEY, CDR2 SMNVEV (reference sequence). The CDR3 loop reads CASSPQGVGQGGNEQFF. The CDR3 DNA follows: TGTGCCAGCAGTCCCCAGGGGGTGGGACAGGGCGGGAATGAGCAGTTCTTC.

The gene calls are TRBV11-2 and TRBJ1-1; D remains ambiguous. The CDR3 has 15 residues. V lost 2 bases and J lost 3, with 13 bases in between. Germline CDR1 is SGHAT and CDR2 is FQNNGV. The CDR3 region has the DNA TGTGCCAGCAGCTTACGGGGAGTTCAGTACACTGAAGCTTTCTTT. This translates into CASSLRGVQYTEAFF.

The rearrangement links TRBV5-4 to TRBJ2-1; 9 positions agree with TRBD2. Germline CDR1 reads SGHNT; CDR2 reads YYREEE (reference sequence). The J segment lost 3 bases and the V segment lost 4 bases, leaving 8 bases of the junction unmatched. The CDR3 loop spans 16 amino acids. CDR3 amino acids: CASSRPGTSSYNEQFF. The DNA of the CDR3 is TGTGCCAGCAGCCGGCCCGGGACTAGCAGCTACAATGAGCAGTTCTTC. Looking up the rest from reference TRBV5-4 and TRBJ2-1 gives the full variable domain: ETGVTQSPTHLIKTRGQQVTLRCSSQSGHNTVSWYQQALGQGPQFIFQYYREEENGRGNFPPRFSGLQFPNYSSELNVNALELDDSALYLCASSRPGTSSYNEQFFGPGTRLTVL.

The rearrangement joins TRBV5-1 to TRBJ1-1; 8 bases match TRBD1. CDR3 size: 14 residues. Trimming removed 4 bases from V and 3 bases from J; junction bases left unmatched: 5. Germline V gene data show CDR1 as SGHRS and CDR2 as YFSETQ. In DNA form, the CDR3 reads TGCGCCAGCAGCGGACAGGGCGGGCACACTGAAGCTTTCTTT. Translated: CASSGQGGHTEAFF. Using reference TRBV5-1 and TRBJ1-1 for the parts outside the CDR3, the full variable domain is KAGVTQTPRYLIKTRGQQVTLSCSPISGHRSVSWYQQTPGQGLQFLFEYFSETQRNKGNFPGRFSGRQFSNSRSEMNVSTLELGDSALYLCASSGQGGHTEAFFGQGTRLTVV.

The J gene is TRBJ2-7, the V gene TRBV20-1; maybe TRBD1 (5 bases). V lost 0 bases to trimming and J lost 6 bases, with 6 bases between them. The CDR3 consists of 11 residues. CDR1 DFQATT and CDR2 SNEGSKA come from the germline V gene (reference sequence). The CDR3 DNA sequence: TGCAGTGCTAGAGATAGGGGCGAGCAGTACTTC. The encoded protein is CSARDRGEQYF.

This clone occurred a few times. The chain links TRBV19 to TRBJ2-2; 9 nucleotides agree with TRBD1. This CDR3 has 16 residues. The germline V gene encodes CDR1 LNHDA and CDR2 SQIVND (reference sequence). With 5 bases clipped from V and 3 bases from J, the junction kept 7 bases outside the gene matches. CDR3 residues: CASSPRTGVDTGELFF. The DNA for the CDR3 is TGTGCCAGTAGTCCCCGGACAGGGGTGGACACCGGGGAGCTGTTTTTT.

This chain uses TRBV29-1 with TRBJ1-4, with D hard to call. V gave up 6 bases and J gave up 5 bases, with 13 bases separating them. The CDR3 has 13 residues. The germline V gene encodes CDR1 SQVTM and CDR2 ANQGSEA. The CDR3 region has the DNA TGCAGCGTCCTGCCGGGATCGAATGAAAAACTGTTTTTT. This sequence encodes CSVLPGSNEKLFF.

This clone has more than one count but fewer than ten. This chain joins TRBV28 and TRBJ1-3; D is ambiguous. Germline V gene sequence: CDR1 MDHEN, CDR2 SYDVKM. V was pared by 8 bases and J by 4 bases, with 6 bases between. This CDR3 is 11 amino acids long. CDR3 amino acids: CASSSGNTIYF. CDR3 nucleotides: TGTGCCAGCTCCTCGGGAAACACCATATATTTT.

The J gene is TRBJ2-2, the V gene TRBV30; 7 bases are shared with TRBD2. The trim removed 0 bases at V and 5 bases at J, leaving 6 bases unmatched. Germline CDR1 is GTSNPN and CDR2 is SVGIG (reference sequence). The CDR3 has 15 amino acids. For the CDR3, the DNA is TGTGCCTGGAGTGTACGCGGGAGTTATACCGGGGAGCTGTTTTTT. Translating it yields CAWSVRGSYTGELFF.

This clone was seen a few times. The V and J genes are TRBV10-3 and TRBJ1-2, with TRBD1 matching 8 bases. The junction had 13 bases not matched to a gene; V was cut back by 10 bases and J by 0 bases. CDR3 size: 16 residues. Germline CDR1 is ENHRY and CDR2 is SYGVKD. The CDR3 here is CATLLGGDRPNYGYTF. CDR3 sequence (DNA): TGTGCCACCCTCCTGGGGGGGGACAGGCCTAACTATGGCTACACCTTC.

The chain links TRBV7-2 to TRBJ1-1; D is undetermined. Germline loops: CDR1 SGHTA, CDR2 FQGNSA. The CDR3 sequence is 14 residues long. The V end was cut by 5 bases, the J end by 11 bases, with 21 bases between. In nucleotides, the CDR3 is TGTGCCAGCAGCCCGGGATACGCTAGGCTCGGGGCTTTCTTT. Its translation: CASSPGYARLGAFF.